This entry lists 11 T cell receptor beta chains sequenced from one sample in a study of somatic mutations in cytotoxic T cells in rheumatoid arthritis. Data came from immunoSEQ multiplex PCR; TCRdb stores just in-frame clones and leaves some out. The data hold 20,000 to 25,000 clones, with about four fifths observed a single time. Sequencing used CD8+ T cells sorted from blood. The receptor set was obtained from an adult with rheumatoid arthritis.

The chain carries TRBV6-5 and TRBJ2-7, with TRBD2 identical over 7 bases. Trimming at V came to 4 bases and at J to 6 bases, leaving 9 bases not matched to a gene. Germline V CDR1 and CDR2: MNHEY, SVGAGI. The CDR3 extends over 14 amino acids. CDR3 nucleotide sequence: TGTGCCAGCAGTTTGGGGGAGGGCCCGACCGAGCAGTACTTC. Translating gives CASSLGEGPTEQYF.

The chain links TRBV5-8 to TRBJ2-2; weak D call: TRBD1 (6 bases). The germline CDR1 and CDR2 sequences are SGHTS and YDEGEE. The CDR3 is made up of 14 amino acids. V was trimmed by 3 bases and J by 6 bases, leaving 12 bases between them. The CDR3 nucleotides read TGTGCCAGCAGCTCTTCACAGGGAGCCGGGGAGCTGTTTTTT. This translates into CASSSSQGAGELFF.

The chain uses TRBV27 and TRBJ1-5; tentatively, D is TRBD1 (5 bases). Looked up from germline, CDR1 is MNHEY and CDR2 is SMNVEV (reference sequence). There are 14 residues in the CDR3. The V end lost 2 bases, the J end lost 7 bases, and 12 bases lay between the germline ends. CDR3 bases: TGTGCCAGCAGTTTACAGGGTAGGTACCAGCCCCAGCATTTT. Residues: CASSLQGRYQPQHF.

CDR3 sequence (DNA): TGTGCCAGCAGGAGGGCAGATACGCAGTATTTT. As protein: CASRRADTQYF. The J gene is TRBJ2-3, the V gene TRBV6-6; possible D gene TRBD2, 5 bases. Germline-derived CDR1 and CDR2 are MNHNY and SVGAGI (reference sequence). This CDR3 has 11 residues. V was shortened by 6 bases and J by 4 bases, with 5 bases between the two germline ends.

This chain's CDR3 is CASSTSLSGSGTQYF. The CDR3 DNA reads as TGTGCCAGTAGTACGTCACTATCAGGGAGCGGGACCCAGTACTTC. V usage is TRBV19 and J usage is TRBJ2-5; D tentatively reads TRBD1 or TRBD2 (5 bases each). Trimming removed 4 bases at V and 7 bases at J, with 19 bases between. The CDR3 runs 15 residues. Per the germline V gene, CDR1 is LNHDA and CDR2 is SQIVND (reference sequence). The variable domain in full, with the rest retrieved from reference TRBV19 and TRBJ2-5, is DGGITQSPKYLFRKEGQNVTLSCEQNLNHDAMYWYRQDPGQGLRLIYYSQIVNDFQKGDIAEGYSVSREKKESFPLTVTSAQKNPTAFYLCASSTSLSGSGTQYFGPGTRLLVL.

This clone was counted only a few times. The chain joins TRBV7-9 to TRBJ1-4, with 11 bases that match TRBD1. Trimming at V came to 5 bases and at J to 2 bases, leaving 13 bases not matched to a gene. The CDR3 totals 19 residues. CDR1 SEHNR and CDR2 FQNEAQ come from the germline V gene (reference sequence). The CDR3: CASSGNVGTGGLTNEKLFF. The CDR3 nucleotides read TGTGCCAGCAGCGGAAACGTGGGGACAGGGGGTTTGACTAATGAAAAACTGTTTTTT.

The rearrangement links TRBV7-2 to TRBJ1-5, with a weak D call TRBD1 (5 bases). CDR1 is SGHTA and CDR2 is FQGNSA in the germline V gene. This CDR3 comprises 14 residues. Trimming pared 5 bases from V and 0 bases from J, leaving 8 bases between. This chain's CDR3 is CASSPGLSNQPQHF. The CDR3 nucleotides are TGTGCCAGCAGCCCGGGACTTAGCAATCAGCCCCAGCATTTT. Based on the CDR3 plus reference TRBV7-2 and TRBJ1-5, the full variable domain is GAGVSQSPSNKVTEKGKDVELRCDPISGHTALYWYRQSLGQGLEFLIYFQGNSAPDKSGLPSDRFSAERTGGSVSTLTIQRTQQEDSAVYLCASSPGLSNQPQHFGDGTRLSIL.

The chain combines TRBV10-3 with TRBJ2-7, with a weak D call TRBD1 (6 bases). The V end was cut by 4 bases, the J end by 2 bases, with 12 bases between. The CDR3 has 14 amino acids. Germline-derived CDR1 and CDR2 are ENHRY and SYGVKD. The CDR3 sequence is CAISAGQGPYEQYF. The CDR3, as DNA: TGTGCCATCAGTGCGGGGCAGGGGCCCTACGAGCAGTACTTC.

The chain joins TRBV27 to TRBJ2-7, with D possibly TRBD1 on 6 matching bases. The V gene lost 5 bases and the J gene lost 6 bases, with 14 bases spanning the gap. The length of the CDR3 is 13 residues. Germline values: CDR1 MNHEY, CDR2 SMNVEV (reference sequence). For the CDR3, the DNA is TGTGCCAGCAGTACCCACAGGGCCGGCGAGCAGTACTTC. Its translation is CASSTHRAGEQYF.

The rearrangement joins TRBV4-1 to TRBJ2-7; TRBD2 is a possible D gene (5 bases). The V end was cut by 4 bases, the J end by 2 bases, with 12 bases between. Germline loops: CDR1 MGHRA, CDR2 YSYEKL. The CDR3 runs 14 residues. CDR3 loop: CASSPTGLTYEQYF. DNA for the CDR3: TGCGCCAGCAGCCCCACGGGGTTGACCTACGAGCAGTACTTC.

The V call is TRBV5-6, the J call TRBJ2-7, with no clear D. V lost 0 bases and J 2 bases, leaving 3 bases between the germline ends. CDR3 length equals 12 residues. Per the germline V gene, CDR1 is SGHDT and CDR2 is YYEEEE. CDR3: CASSLATYEQYF. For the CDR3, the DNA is TGTGCCAGCAGCTTGGCCACCTACGAGCAGTACTTC.